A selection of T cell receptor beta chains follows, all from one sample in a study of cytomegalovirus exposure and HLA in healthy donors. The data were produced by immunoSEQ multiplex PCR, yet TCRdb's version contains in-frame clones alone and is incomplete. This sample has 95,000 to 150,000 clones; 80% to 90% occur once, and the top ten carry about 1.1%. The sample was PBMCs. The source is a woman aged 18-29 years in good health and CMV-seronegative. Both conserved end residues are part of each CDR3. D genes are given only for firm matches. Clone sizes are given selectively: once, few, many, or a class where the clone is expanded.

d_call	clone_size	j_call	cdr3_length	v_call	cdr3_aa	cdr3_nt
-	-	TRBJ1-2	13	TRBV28	CASKAGGDFGYTF	TGTGCCAGCAAGGCGGGGGGCGATTTCGGCTACACCTTC
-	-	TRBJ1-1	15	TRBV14	CASSQEIHLNTEAFF	TGTGCCAGCAGCCAAGAAATTCATCTGAACACTGAAGCTTTCTTT
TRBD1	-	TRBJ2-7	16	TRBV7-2	CASSPQDREWAYEQYF	TGTGCCAGCAGCCCCCAGGACAGGGAGTGGGCTTACGAGCAGTACTTC
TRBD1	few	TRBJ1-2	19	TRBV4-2	CASSPGSGQGVPFHYGYTF	TGTGCCAGCAGCCCTGGCTCTGGACAGGGGGTCCCGTTTCACTATGGCTACACCTTC
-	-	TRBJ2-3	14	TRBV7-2	CASSLVSGADTQYF	TGTGCCAGCAGCTTAGTATCGGGAGCTGATACGCAGTATTTT
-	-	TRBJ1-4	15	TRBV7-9	CASSHHRVTNEKLFF	TGTGCCAGCAGTCATCACAGGGTAACTAATGAAAAACTGTTTTTT
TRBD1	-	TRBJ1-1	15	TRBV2	CASSVVRTGGTEAFF	TGTGCCAGCAGTGTAGTTCGGACAGGGGGCACTGAAGCTTTCTTT
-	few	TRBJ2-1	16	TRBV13	CASGTQGRISYNEQFF	TGTGCCAGCGGCACCCAGGGTCGCATATCCTACAATGAGCAGTTCTTC
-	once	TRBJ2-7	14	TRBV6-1	CASMIAVSSYEQYF	TGTGCCAGCATGATTGCGGTAAGCTCCTACGAGCAGTACTTC
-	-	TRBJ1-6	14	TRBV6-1	CASSATGANSPLHF	TGTGCCAGCAGCGCGACAGGAGCTAATTCACCCCTCCACTTT
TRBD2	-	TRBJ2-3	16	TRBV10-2	CASSELRAGGGDTQYF	TGCGCCAGCAGTGAGCTGAGAGCGGGGGGGGGAGATACGCAGTATTTT
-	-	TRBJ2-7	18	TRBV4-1	CASSQEPRVMADSYEQYF	TGCGCCAGCAGCCAAGAGCCCCGGGTGATGGCGGACTCCTACGAGCAGTACTTC
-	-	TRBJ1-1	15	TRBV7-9	CASRGRGFMNTEAFF	TGTGCCAGCAGGGGGCGCGGTTTCATGAACACTGAAGCTTTCTTT
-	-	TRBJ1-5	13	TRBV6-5	CAAGTNSNQPQHF	TGTGCCGCCGGGACAAATAGCAATCAGCCCCAGCATTTT
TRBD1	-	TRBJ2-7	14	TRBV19	CASTNRGRIHEQYF	TGTGCCAGTACAAACAGGGGGCGCATCCACGAGCAGTACTTC
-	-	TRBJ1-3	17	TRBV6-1	CASSEVKGGFSGNTIYF	TGTGCCAGCAGTGAAGTAAAAGGGGGTTTCTCTGGAAACACCATATATTTT
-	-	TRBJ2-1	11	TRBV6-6	CASSTSGEQFF	TGTGCCAGCAGTACCTCAGGGGAGCAGTTCTTC
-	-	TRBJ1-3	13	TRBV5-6	CASSSYEAHTIYF	TGTGCCAGCAGCTCCTATGAGGCTCACACCATATATTTT
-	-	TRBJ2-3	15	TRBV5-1	CASSSSIGATDTQYF	TGCGCCAGCAGCTCCTCGATAGGAGCCACAGATACGCAGTATTTT
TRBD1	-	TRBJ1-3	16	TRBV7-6	CASSLGQGLGGNTIYF	TGTGCCAGCAGCTTAGGACAGGGCTTGGGTGGAAACACCATATATTTT
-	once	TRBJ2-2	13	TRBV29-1	CSVEVRNTGELFF	TGCAGCGTTGAAGTCAGGAACACCGGGGAGCTGTTTTTT
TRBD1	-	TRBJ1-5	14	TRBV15	CATSSTGERQPQHF	TGTGCCACCAGCAGCACAGGGGAGCGTCAGCCCCAGCATTTT
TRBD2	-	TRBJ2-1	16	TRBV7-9	CASSPGVSGRYNEQFF	TGTGCCAGCAGCCCCGGGGTTAGCGGGAGGTACAATGAGCAGTTCTTC
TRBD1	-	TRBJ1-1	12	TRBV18	CASSPGTAEAFF	TGTGCCAGCTCACCAGGGACAGCTGAAGCTTTCTTT
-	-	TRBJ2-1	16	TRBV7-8	CASSLRGSTSYNEQFF	TGTGCCAGCAGCCTACGAGGATCGACCTCCTACAATGAGCAGTTCTTC
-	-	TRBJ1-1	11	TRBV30	CWGEWNTEAFF	TGTTGGGGAGAGTGGAACACTGAAGCTTTCTTT
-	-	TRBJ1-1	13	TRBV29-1	CSVRGGTNTEAFF	TGCAGCGTTCGCGGAGGGACGAACACTGAAGCTTTCTTT
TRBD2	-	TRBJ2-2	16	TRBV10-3	CAISGGTSGNPGELFF	TGTGCCATCAGCGGAGGGACTAGCGGGAATCCCGGGGAGCTGTTTTTT
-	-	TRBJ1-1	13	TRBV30	CAWSSGGNTEAFF	TGTGCCTGGAGTTCGGGGGGGAACACTGAAGCTTTCTTT
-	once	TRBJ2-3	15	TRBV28	CASSLWHGLADTQYF	TGTGCCAGCAGTTTATGGCATGGACTCGCAGATACGCAGTATTTT
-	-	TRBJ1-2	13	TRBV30	CAWSRTQNYGYTF	TGTGCCTGGAGTCGGACTCAAAACTATGGCTACACCTTC
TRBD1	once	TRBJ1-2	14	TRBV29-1	CSVEKQGINYGYTF	TGCAGCGTTGAGAAACAGGGGATTAACTATGGCTACACCTTC
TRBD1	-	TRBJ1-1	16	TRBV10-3	CATIGGTGGKNTEAFF	TGTGCCACCATCGGAGGTACAGGGGGGAAGAACACTGAAGCTTTCTTT
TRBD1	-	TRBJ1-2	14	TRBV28	CASVRADRENGYTF	TGTGCCAGCGTGAGGGCGGACAGGGAAAATGGCTACACCTTC
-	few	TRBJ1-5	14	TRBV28	CASSWLYSNQPQHF	TGTGCCAGCAGTTGGCTTTATAGCAATCAGCCCCAGCATTTT
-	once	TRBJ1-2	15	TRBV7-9	CASSLGFQGHDGYTF	TGTGCCAGCAGCTTAGGGTTTCAGGGTCATGATGGCTACACCTTC
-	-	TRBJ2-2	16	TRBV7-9	CASSLTAGAIDGELFF	TGTGCCAGCAGCTTAACGGCGGGGGCGATCGACGGGGAGCTGTTTTTT
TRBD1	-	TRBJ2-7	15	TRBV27	CASYPNRDRTYEQYF	TGTGCCAGCTATCCAAACCGGGACAGGACCTACGAGCAGTACTTC
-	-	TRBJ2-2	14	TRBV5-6	CASSWGVGTGELFF	TGTGCCAGCAGCTGGGGGGTTGGCACCGGGGAGCTGTTTTTT
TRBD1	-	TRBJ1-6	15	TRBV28	CASTYARGPNSPLHF	TGTGCCAGCACCTACGCTAGGGGGCCAAATTCACCCCTCCACTTT
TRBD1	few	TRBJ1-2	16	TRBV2	CASTEVGDRLNYGYTF	TGTGCCAGCACCGAAGTGGGGGACAGGCTTAACTATGGCTACACCTTC
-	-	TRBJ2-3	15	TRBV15	CATSRVAGPTDTQYF	TGTGCCACCAGCAGAGTCGCGGGCCCCACAGATACGCAGTATTTT